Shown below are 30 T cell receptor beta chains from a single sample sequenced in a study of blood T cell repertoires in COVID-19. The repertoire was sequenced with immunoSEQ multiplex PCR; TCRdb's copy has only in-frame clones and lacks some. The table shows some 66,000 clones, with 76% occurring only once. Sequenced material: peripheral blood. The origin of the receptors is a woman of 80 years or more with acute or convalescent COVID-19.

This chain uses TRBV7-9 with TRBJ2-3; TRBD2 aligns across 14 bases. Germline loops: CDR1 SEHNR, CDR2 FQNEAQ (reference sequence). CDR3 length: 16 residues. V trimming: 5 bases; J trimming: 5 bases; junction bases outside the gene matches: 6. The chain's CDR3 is CASSPGLAGARDTQYF. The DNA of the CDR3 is TGTGCCAGCAGCCCGGGACTAGCGGGAGCTAGAGATACGCAGTATTTT.

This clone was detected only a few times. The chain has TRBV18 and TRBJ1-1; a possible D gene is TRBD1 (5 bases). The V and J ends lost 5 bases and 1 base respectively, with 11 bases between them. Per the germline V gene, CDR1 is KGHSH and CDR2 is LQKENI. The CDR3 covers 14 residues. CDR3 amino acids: CASSGPGGNTEAFF. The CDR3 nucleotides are TGTGCCAGCTCAGGTCCGGGGGGGAACACTGAAGCTTTCTTT.

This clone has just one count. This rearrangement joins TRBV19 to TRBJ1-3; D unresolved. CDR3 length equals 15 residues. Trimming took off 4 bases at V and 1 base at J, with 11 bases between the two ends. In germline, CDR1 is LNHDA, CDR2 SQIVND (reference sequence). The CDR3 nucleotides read TGTGCCAGTAGTAGGTCAGTTTCTTCTGGAAACACCATATATTTT. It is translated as CASSRSVSSGNTIYF.

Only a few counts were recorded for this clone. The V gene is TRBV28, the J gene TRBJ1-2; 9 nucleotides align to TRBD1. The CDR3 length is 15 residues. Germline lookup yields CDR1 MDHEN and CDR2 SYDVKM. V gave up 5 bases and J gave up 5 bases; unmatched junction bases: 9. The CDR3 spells CASSGGQGKSYGYTF. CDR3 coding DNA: TGTGCCAGCAGTGGAGGACAGGGGAAGAGTTATGGCTACACCTTC.

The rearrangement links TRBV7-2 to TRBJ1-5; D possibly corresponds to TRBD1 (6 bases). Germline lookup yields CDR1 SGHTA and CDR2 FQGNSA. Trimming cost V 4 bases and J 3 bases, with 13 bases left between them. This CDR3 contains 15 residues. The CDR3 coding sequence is TGTGCCAGCAGCTCCTCAGGGGATGACAATCAGCCCCAGCATTTT. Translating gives CASSSSGDDNQPQHF.

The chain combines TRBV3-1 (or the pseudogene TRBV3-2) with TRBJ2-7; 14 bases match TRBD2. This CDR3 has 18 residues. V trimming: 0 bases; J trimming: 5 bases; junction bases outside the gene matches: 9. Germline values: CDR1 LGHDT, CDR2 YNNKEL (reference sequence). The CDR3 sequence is CASSQDWGLAGERHEQYF. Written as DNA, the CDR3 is TGTGCCAGCAGCCAAGATTGGGGACTAGCGGGAGAGCGTCACGAGCAGTACTTC.

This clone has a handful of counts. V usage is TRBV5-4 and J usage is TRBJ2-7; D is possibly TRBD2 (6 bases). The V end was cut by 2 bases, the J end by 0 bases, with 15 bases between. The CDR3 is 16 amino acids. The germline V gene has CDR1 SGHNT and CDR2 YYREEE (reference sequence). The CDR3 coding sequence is TGTGCCAGCAGCTTCGGGGGACGGCTAGGCTCCTACGAGCAGTACTTC. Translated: CASSFGGRLGSYEQYF.

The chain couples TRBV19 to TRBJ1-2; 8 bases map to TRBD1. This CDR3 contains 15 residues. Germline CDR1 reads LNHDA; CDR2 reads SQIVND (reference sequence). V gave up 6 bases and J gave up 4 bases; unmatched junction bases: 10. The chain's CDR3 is CASRGQAWDAYGYTF. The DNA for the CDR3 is TGTGCCAGTAGGGGACAGGCTTGGGATGCCTATGGCTACACCTTC.

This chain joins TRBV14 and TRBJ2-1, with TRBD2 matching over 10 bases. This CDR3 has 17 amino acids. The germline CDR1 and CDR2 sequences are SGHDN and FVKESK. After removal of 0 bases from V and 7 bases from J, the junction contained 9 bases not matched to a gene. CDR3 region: CASSQDLSGRAMNEQFF. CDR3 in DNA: TGTGCCAGCAGCCAAGATTTGAGCGGGAGGGCCATGAATGAGCAGTTCTTC.

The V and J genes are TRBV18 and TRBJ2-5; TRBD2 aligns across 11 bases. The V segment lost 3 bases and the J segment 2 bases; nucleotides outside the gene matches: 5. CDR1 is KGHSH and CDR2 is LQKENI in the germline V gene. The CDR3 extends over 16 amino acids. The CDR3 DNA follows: TGTGCCAGCTCACCGGCTCTAGCGGGAGGACAAGAGACCCAGTACTTC. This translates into CASSPALAGGQETQYF.

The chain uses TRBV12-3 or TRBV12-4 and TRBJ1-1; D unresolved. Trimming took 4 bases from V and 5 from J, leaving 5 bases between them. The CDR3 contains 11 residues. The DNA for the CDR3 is TGTGCCAGCAGTTATAGTACTGAAGCTTTCTTT. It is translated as CASSYSTEAFF.

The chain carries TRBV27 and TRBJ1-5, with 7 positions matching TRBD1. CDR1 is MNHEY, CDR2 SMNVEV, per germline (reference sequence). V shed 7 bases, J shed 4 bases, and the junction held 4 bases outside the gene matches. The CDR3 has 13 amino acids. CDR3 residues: CASKDRANQPQHF. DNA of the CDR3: TGTGCCAGCAAAGACAGGGCGAATCAGCCCCAGCATTTT.

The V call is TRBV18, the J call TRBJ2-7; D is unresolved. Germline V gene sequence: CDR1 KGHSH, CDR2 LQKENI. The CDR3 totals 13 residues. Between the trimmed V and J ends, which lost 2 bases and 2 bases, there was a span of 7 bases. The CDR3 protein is CASSPGRTYEQYF. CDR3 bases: TGTGCCAGCTCACCAGGCCGCACCTACGAGCAGTACTTC.

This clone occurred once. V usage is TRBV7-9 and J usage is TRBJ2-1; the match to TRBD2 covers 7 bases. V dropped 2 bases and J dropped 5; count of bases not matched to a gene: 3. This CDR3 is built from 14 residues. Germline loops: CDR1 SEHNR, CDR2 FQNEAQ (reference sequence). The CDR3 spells CASSLTSVNNEQFF. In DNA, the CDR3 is TGTGCCAGCAGCTTAACTAGCGTGAACAATGAGCAGTTCTTC.

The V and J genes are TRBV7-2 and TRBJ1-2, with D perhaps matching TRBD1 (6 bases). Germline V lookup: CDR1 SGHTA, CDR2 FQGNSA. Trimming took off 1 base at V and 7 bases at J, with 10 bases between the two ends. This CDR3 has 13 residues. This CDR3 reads CASSLVQGAGYTF. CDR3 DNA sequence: TGTGCCAGCAGCTTAGTACAGGGCGCTGGCTACACCTTC. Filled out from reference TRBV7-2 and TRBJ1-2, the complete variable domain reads GAGVSQSPSNKVTEKGKDVELRCDPISGHTALYWYRQSLGQGLEFLIYFQGNSAPDKSGLPSDRFSAERTGGSVSTLTIQRTQQEDSAVYLCASSLVQGAGYTFGSGTRLTVV.

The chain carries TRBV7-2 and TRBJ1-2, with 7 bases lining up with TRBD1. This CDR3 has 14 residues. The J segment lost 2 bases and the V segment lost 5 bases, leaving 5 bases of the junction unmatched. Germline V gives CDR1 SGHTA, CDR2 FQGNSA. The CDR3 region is CASSPSGQNYGYTF. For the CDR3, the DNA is TGTGCCAGCAGCCCTTCGGGACAGAACTATGGCTACACCTTC.

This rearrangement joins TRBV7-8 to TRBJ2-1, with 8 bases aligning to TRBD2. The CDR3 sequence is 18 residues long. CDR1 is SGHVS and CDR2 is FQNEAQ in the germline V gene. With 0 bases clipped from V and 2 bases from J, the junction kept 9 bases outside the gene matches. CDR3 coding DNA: TGTGCCAGCAGCTTAGCGTTGGCTAGCGGGTCAGCCTACAATGAGCAGTTCTTC. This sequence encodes CASSLALASGSAYNEQFF.

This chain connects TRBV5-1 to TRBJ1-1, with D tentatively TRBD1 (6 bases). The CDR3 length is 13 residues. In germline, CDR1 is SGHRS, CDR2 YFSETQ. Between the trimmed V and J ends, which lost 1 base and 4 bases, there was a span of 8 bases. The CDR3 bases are TGCGCCAGCAGCTTGCTAGGGGGCACTGAAGCTTTCTTT. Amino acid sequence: CASSLLGGTEAFF.

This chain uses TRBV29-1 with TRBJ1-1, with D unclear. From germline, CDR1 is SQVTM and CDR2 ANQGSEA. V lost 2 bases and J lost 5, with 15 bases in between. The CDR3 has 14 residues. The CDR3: CSVERDTLGTEAFF. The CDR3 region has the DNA TGCAGCGTTGAACGGGATACCCTCGGGACTGAAGCTTTCTTT.

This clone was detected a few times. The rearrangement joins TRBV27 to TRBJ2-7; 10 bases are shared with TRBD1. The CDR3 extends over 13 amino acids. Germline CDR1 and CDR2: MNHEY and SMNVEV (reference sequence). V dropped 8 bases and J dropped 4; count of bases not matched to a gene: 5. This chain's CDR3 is CASEGQGSYEQYF. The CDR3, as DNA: TGTGCCAGCGAGGGACAGGGGTCTTACGAGCAGTACTTC.

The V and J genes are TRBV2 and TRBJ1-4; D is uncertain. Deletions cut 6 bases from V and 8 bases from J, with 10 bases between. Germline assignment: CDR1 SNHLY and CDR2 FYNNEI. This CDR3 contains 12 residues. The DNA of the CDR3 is TGTGCCAGCAGACTAGGTGGGGAAAAACTGTTTTTT. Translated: CASRLGGEKLFF.

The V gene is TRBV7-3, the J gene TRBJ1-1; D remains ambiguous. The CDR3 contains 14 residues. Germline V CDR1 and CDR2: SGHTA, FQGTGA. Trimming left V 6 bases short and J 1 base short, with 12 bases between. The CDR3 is CASSIGSTNTEAFF. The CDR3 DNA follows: TGTGCCAGCAGTATCGGGTCTACGAACACTGAAGCTTTCTTT.

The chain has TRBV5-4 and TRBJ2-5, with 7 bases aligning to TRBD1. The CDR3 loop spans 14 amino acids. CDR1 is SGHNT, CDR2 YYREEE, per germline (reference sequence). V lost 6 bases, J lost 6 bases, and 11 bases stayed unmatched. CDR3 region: CASNLFGTAKTQYF. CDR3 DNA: TGTGCCAGCAACTTATTCGGGACAGCTAAGACCCAGTACTTC.

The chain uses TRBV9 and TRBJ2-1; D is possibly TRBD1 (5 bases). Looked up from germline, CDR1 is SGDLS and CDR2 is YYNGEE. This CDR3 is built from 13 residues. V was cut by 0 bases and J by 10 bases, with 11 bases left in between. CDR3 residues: CASSVEGSREQFF. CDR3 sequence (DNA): TGTGCCAGCAGCGTAGAGGGGTCCAGAGAGCAGTTCTTC.

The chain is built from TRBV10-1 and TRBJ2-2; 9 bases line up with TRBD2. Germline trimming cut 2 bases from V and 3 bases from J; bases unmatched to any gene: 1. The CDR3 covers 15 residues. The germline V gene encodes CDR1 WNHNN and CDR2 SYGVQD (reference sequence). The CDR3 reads CASSERTSDTGELFF. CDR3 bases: TGCGCCAGCAGTGAGAGGACTAGCGACACCGGGGAGCTGTTTTTT.

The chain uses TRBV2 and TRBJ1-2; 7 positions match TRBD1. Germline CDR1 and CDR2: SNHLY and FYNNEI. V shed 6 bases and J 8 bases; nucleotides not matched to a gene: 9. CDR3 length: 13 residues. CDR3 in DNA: TGTGCCAGCAGGGCGACAGGGTTGCTCGGCTACACCTTC. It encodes CASRATGLLGYTF.

CDR3 protein: CASSLGGGADGYTF. The CDR3 DNA is TGCGCCAGCAGCTTGGGTGGTGGGGCAGATGGCTACACCTTC. The rearrangement joins TRBV5-1 to TRBJ1-2; tentatively, D is TRBD1 (5 bases). The CDR3 sequence is 14 residues long. Trimming took off 0 bases at V and 6 bases at J, with 12 bases between the two ends. Looked up from germline, CDR1 is SGHRS and CDR2 is YFSETQ. Full variable domain (outside the CDR3, taken from reference TRBV5-1 and TRBJ1-2): KAGVTQTPRYLIKTRGQQVTLSCSPISGHRSVSWYQQTPGQGLQFLFEYFSETQRNKGNFPGRFSGRQFSNSRSEMNVSTLELGDSALYLCASSLGGGADGYTFGSGTRLTVV.

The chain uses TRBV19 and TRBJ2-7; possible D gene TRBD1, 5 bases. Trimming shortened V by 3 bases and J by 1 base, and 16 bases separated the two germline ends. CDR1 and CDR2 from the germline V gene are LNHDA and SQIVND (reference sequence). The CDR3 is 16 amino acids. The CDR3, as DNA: TGTGCCAGTAGTATTGAAGGCGCAGGGTCTTCCTACGAGCAGTACTTC. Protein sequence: CASSIEGAGSSYEQYF.

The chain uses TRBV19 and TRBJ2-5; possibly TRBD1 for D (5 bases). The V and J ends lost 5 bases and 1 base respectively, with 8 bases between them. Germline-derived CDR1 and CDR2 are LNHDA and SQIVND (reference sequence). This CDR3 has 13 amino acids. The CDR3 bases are TGTGCCAGTAGTCCTCAGGGCCAAGAGACCCAGTACTTC. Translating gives CASSPQGQETQYF.

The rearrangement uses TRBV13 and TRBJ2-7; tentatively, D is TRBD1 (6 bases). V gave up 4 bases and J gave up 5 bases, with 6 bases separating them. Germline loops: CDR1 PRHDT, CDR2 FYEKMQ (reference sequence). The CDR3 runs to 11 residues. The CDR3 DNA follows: TGTGCCAGCAGCTACAGGGACGAGCAGTACTTC. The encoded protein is CASSYRDEQYF.